This T cell receptor (beta chain) originates from a study of regulatory T cells in long-lasting Graves disease. Overall study results and limits: The study found lower TCR diversity in persistent Graves' patients than in newly diagnosed ones.

Concerning this clonotype itself: Its specificity is unknown.

The TCR beta library used iRepertoire HTBI primers with Arm-PCR amplification of CDR3. TCRdb re-called the multiplex PCR reads with MiXCR, one entry per CDR3 protein. The sample holds 450,000 to 500,000 distinct CDR3 sequences, roughly 15% seen once. V trimming: 5 bases; J trimming: 2 bases; junction bases outside the gene matches: 9. The CDR3 loop spans 14 amino acids. Germline V gives CDR1 DFQATT, CDR2 SNEGSKA (reference sequence). Noted time point: newly diagnosed GD, antithyroid drugs for less than 3 months. PBMC RNA served as the TCR library source. These same data were also listed under a study on T cells in Graves' hyperthyroidism and ophthalmopathy. That report adds: Thyroid ultrasound, orbital computed tomography, clinical symptoms, and serum thyroxine and TRAb underpinned diagnoses. Ophthalmopathy cases were set apart from stable hyperthyroidism by a 13 V-J model.

The chain combines TRBV20-1 with TRBJ2-7; 7 bases line up with TRBD2. Source: peripheral blood mononuclear cells (PBMCs), taken at new diagnosis, from a patient treated with antithyroid drugs. The origin of this receptor is a man aged 40-49 years with Graves disease. CDR3 bases: TGCAGTGCTTCTACTAGCGAGCCCCCCTACGAGCAGTACTTC. Its translation is CSASTSEPPYEQYF.